Given below is one T cell receptor (beta chain) in context. This sample also contains other DNA sequences that code for the same CDR3. Per the original data handling: Researchers report that nucleated cell counts were estimated from reference gene primer amplification. TCRdb's table, derived via immunoSEQ multiplex PCR, lists solely in-frame clones and lacks some. The V and J calls and clone size come from that table; D and trimming were worked out from the DNA. The table includes about 160,000 clones, 70% to 90% detected once. These data are taken from a study of blood T cell repertoires in COVID-19. In the study overall: Sites across the United States, Italy and Spain contributed samples from acute and convalescent COVID-19. From T cells, B-cell-depleted T cells, or PBMCs came the material, which was cDNA or gDNA.

Germline lookup yields CDR1 LNHDA and CDR2 SQIVND (reference sequence). The CDR3 has 17 amino acids. The V gene lost 1 base and the J gene lost 0 bases, with 15 bases spanning the gap. Sequencing was done on a sample of peripheral blood. This sequence was found in a woman between 65 and 79 years old with acute or convalescent COVID-19. The V and J genes are TRBV19 and TRBJ1-1, with D perhaps TRBD1 (5 bases). Here the CDR3 reads CASSIGPRQTLNTEAFF. Written as DNA, the CDR3 is TGTGCCAGTAGTATAGGGCCACGACAGACCCTGAACACTGAAGCTTTCTTT. The variable domain in full, with the rest retrieved from reference TRBV19 and TRBJ1-1, is DGGITQSPKYLFRKEGQNVTLSCEQNLNHDAMYWYRQDPGQGLRLIYYSQIVNDFQKGDIAEGYSVSREKKESFPLTVTSAQKNPTAFYLCASSIGPRQTLNTEAFFGQGTRLTVV.